The 23 T cell receptor beta chains listed next were all sequenced from one sample in a study of control samples from healthy donors and cancer patients. Here immunoSEQ multiplex PCR was the method, and the copy in TCRdb shows in-frame clones only, minus some. The table shows approximately 160,000 clones, with 85% to 95% occurring only once. The sequencing input was blood. The receptor set was obtained from an older woman in good health.

As DNA, the CDR3 is TGTGCCAGTAGTATAGGTCGGGACAGGCCGGAAACAGATACGCAGTATTTT. Protein product: CASSIGRDRPETDTQYF. The V gene is TRBV19, the J gene TRBJ2-3, with TRBD1 identical over 8 bases. Germline CDR1 is LNHDA and CDR2 is SQIVND (reference sequence). Unmatched junction bases numbered 9, after V lost 1 base and J lost 3 bases. CDR3 length equals 17 residues. Using reference TRBV19 and TRBJ2-3 for the parts outside the CDR3, the full variable domain is DGGITQSPKYLFRKEGQNVTLSCEQNLNHDAMYWYRQDPGQGLRLIYYSQIVNDFQKGDIAEGYSVSREKKESFPLTVTSAQKNPTAFYLCASSIGRDRPETDTQYFGPGTRLTVL.

The table lists this clone with a count of one. The chain's CDR3 is CASSEALAGVLEQYF. In DNA, the CDR3 is TGTGCCAGCAGTGAAGCGCTGGCAGGGGTTCTCGAGCAGTACTTC. This chain links TRBV6-1 with TRBJ2-7; tentative D call: TRBD1 (6 bases). The CDR3 spans 15 residues. Per the germline V gene, CDR1 is MNHNS and CDR2 is SASEGT. The V end lost 0 bases, the J end lost 6 bases, and 15 bases lay between the germline ends.

This clone came up a few times. The chain has TRBV7-2 and TRBJ1-5; D perhaps matches TRBD1 (6 bases). The CDR3 has 16 residues. In germline, CDR1 is SGHTA, CDR2 FQGNSA. The V and J ends lost 1 base and 1 base respectively, with 11 bases between them. The CDR3 DNA reads as TGTGCCAGCAGCTTAGATGTGGGGGGCAGCAATCAGCCCCAGCATTTT. Amino acid sequence: CASSLDVGGSNQPQHF.

The rearrangement joins TRBV2 to TRBJ1-3, with 10 bases identical to TRBD1. Germline V gives CDR1 SNHLY, CDR2 FYNNEI. The CDR3 contains 15 residues. J was trimmed by 3 bases and V by 8 bases; bases with no gene match: 7. CDR3 bases: TGTGCCAGCGGGGGGACAGGGGCAATTGGAAACACCATATATTTT. Translating it yields CASGGTGAIGNTIYF.

The chain links TRBV9 to TRBJ2-3; no definite D call. With 0 bases removed from V and 2 bases from J, the gap between germline ends came to 7 bases. Looked up from germline, CDR1 is SGDLS and CDR2 is YYNGEE. The CDR3 runs to 14 residues. The CDR3 bases are TGTGCCAGCAGCGTAGGGGCTACCACAGATACGCAGTATTTT. Its translation is CASSVGATTDTQYF.

This clone showed up just once. Other DNA sequences in this specimen translate into the identical CDR3. The chain is built from TRBV13 and TRBJ2-5, with TRBD2 matching 14 bases. CDR1 PRHDT and CDR2 FYEKMQ come from the germline V gene (reference sequence). The length of the CDR3 is 16 residues. V shed 5 bases, J shed 2 bases, and the junction held 4 bases outside the gene matches. In DNA form, the CDR3 reads TGTGCCAGCAGCCCTGGACTAGCGGGGGGACAAGAGACCCAGTACTTC. Translated: CASSPGLAGGQETQYF. Variable domain in full (rest from reference TRBV13 and TRBJ2-5): AAGVIQSPRHLIKEKRETATLKCYPIPRHDTVYWYQQGPGQDPQFLISFYEKMQSDKGSIPDRFSAQQFSDYHSELNMSSLELGDSALYFCASSPGLAGGQETQYFGPGTRLLVL.

The sample holds one count of this clone. Its ends do not fully match the called genes, so a read error is possible. This rearrangement joins TRBV6-8 to TRBJ2-6; a weak D match, TRBD2 (6 bases). Germline assignment: CDR1 MNHGY and CDR2 SAAAGT. The CDR3 consists of 11 residues. The CDR3 is CASRRTAGLSF. Written as DNA, the CDR3 is TGTGCCAGCAGAAGAACGGCGGGACTTTCTTTC.

This clone was picked up one time. The rearrangement links TRBV6-5 to TRBJ1-2; D remains unclear. The ends were cut back, 2 bases at V and 6 bases at J, with 16 bases in the middle. Germline CDR1 is MNHEY and CDR2 is SVGAGI. CDR3 length: 15 residues. CDR3 sequence (DNA): TGTGCCAGCAGTTACAACGCGGACCTTCCTGATGGCTACACCTTC. This codes for CASSYNADLPDGYTF.

The chain links TRBV27 to TRBJ2-1, with 13 nucleotides matching TRBD2. Trimming at V came to 6 bases and at J to 5 bases, leaving 4 bases not matched to a gene. Germline V gene data show CDR1 as MNHEY and CDR2 as SMNVEV (reference sequence). CDR3 length equals 15 residues. The CDR3 region is CASSRLAGGNNEQFF. DNA of the CDR3: TGTGCCAGCAGCAGACTAGCGGGGGGTAACAATGAGCAGTTCTTC.

The rearrangement links TRBV3-1 (or the pseudogene TRBV3-2) to TRBJ2-2, with no clear D. This CDR3 is built from 14 residues. The ends were cut back, 11 bases at V and 1 base at J, with 14 bases in the middle. CDR1 and CDR2 (germline): LGHDT, YNNKEL (reference sequence). This CDR3 reads CALSPKENTGELFF. The CDR3 nucleotides read TGTGCCCTAAGCCCGAAAGAGAACACCGGGGAGCTGTTTTTT.

This chain connects TRBV5-1 to TRBJ2-3, with 8 bases matching TRBD1. This CDR3 is built from 16 residues. CDR1 is SGHRS and CDR2 is YFSETQ in the germline V gene. V trimming: 0 bases; J trimming: 1 base; junction bases outside the gene matches: 4. This CDR3 reads CASSLAPGQGTDTQYF. In DNA form, the CDR3 reads TGCGCCAGCAGCTTGGCCCCGGGACAGGGCACAGATACGCAGTATTTT.

The V call is TRBV23-1, the J call TRBJ1-6; D is unclear. TRBV23-1 is an open reading frame whose function is uncertain. Trimming took off 1 base at V and 7 bases at J, with 17 bases between the two ends. The CDR3 consists of 17 residues. CDR3: CASSQLTDPMGNSPLHF. Here the CDR3 DNA reads TGCGCCAGCAGTCAATTAACGGATCCTATGGGGAATTCACCCCTCCACTTT.

The chain recombines TRBV24-1 with TRBJ2-3; D uncertain. Germline values: CDR1 KGHDR, CDR2 SFDVKD. The CDR3 is made up of 15 amino acids. V was trimmed by 5 bases and J by 2 bases, leaving 13 bases between them. CDR3 loop: CATSAWDGLTDTQYF. Here the CDR3 DNA reads TGTGCCACCAGTGCCTGGGATGGTCTCACAGATACGCAGTATTTT.

The chain couples TRBV4-1 to TRBJ2-2; 10 bases align to TRBD1. CDR3 size: 20 residues. V trimming: 0 bases; J trimming: 0 bases; junction bases outside the gene matches: 10. Germline values: CDR1 MGHRA, CDR2 YSYEKL. In DNA, the CDR3 is TGCGCCAGCAGCCAAGATCTCGGGGACAGGGGCCCCTCGAACACCGGGGAGCTGTTTTTT. Residues: CASSQDLGDRGPSNTGELFF.

V usage is TRBV25-1 and J usage is TRBJ2-2; D is unclear. CDR3 length equals 15 residues. Germline V CDR1 and CDR2: MGHDK, SYGVNS. V lost 3 bases and J lost 4, with 12 bases in between. CDR3 in DNA: TGTGCCAGCAGTGATAGTGCACAATTCACCGGGGAGCTGTTTTTT. Its translation: CASSDSAQFTGELFF. Combining the CDR3 with reference TRBV25-1 and TRBJ2-2 gives the whole variable domain EADIYQTPRYLVIGTGKKITLECSQTMGHDKMYWYQQDPGMELHLIHYSYGVNSTEKGDLSSESTVSRIRTEHFPLTLESARPSHTSQYLCASSDSAQFTGELFFGEGSRLTVL.

V gene TRBV12-3 or TRBV12-4 combines with J gene TRBJ1-1; D is uncertain. Between the trimmed V and J ends, which lost 6 bases and 4 bases, there was a span of 12 bases. The CDR3 loop spans 13 amino acids. CDR3 residues: CASSPAAGTEAFF. In DNA, the CDR3 is TGTGCCAGCAGCCCCGCGGCGGGCACTGAAGCTTTCTTT.

This rearrangement joins TRBV10-3 to TRBJ2-7; D is uncertain. This CDR3 region has 12 residues. V was shortened by 3 bases and J by 7 bases, with 10 bases between the two germline ends. The germline CDR1 and CDR2 sequences are ENHRY and SYGVKD. The CDR3 is CAISEGSEEQYF. The CDR3 region has the DNA TGTGCCATCAGTGAAGGCAGCGAAGAGCAGTACTTC.

J is TRBJ2-7 and V is TRBV9, with D unclear. Trimming stripped 0 bases from V and 1 base from J, with 11 bases between. The CDR3 consists of 15 residues. Germline CDR1 is SGDLS and CDR2 is YYNGEE. CDR3 region: CASSVGPAGSYEQYF. The CDR3 region has the DNA TGTGCCAGCAGCGTAGGTCCGGCAGGTTCCTACGAGCAGTACTTC.

Comments on this clone: Other DNA sequences of this sample code for an identical CDR3. The CDR3 DNA sequence: TGTGCCAGCAGTTACTCGGCAGGGTTAGATCAGCCCCAGCATTTT. Amino acid sequence: CASSYSAGLDQPQHF. This chain links TRBV6-5 with TRBJ1-5; D is possibly TRBD1 (5 bases). V gave up 0 bases and J gave up 5 bases, with 11 bases separating them. Germline V gene sequence: CDR1 MNHEY, CDR2 SVGAGI. The CDR3 covers 15 residues.

The rearrangement joins TRBV19 to TRBJ2-5, with 13 bases that match TRBD2. CDR1 is LNHDA and CDR2 is SQIVND in the germline V gene (reference sequence). V trimming: 4 bases; J trimming: 4 bases; junction bases outside the gene matches: 6. CDR3 size: 16 residues. The DNA for the CDR3 is TGTGCCAGTAGTAACCCGACTAGCGGGGGGCCAGAGACCCAGTACTTC. As protein: CASSNPTSGGPETQYF.

The DNA of the CDR3 is TGCGCCAGCCGTCAACAGGAAAACACTGAAGCTTTCTTT. This sequence encodes CASRQQENTEAFF. This chain connects TRBV10-1 to TRBJ1-1; the D gene is possibly TRBD1 (5 bases). Germline V CDR1 and CDR2: WNHNN, SYGVQD (reference sequence). The CDR3 spans 13 residues. V dropped 8 bases and J dropped 2 bases, with 12 bases sitting between them.

This clone was observed a handful of times. At one end the junction does not follow the germline gene, possibly because of a read error. This chain connects TRBV7-2 to TRBJ2-7; no definite D call. The germline V gene has CDR1 SGHTA and CDR2 FQGNSA. This CDR3 is built from 8 residues. CDR3 sequence: CASSPVNF. As DNA, the CDR3 is TGTGCCAGCAGCCCGGTTAACTTC. Supplemented by reference TRBV7-2 and TRBJ2-7, the full variable domain reads GAGVSQSPSNKVTEKGKDVELRCDPISGHTALYWYRQSLGQGLEFLIYFQGNSAPDKSGLPSDRFSAERTGGSVSTLTIQRTQQEDSAVYLCASSPVNFGPGTRLTVT.

The chain carries TRBV7-2 and TRBJ2-7; D gene ambiguous. The germline CDR1 and CDR2 sequences are SGHTA and FQGNSA. V was trimmed by 2 bases and J by 6 bases, leaving 11 bases between them. The CDR3 extends over 13 amino acids. DNA of the CDR3: TGTGCCAGCAGCTTATCGCGCGCTCCCGAGCAGTACTTC. The encoded protein is CASSLSRAPEQYF.